This note documents a single TCR beta chain sequence. Profiling relied on immunoSEQ multiplex PCR, and the TCRdb table lists in-frame clones only, not all of them. This table holds 89,000 or so clones, more than 90% found once. This specimen comes from a study of blood T cell repertoires in COVID-19. Study background: PBMCs, B-cell-depleted T cells, or T cells were the source of the cDNA or gDNA that made up the material.

The ends were cut back, 9 bases at V and 0 bases at J, with 21 bases in the middle. Germline CDR1 reads LNHDA; CDR2 reads SQIVND (reference sequence). The CDR3 spans 17 residues. Sequenced sample: peripheral blood. The sequence was obtained from a human donor with active COVID-19. The donor label of this sample is uncertain. This rearrangement joins TRBV19 to TRBJ2-1, with D unresolved. For the CDR3, the DNA is TGTGCCAGCCGGGTCTTTGGGTCTCCACTCTCCTACAATGAGCAGTTCTTC. Translating it yields CASRVFGSPLSYNEQFF.